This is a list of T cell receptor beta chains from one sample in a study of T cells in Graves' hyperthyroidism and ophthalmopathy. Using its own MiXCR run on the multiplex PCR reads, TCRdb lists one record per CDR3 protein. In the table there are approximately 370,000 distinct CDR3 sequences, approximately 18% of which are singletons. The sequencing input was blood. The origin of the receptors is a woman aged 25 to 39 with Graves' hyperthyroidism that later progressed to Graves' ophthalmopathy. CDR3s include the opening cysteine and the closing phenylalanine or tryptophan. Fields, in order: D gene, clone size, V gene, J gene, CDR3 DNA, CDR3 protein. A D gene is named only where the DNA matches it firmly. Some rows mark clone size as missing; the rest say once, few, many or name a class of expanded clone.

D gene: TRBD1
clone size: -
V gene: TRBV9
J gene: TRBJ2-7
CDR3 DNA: TGTGCCAGCAGCGTGGGACAGGGGGACGAGCAGTACTTC
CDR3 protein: CASSVGQGDEQYF

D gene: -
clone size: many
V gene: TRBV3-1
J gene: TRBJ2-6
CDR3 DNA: TGTGCCAGCAGCCTGGGGACTGGTACCTCTGGGGCCAACGTCCTGACTTTC
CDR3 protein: CASSLGTGTSGANVLTF

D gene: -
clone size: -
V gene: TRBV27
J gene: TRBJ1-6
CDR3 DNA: TGTGCCAGCAGCCGAATGCCCCCCCGGGAATATAATTCACCCCTCCACTTT
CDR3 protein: CASSRMPPREYNSPLHF

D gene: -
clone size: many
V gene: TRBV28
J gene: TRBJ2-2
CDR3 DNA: TGTGCCAGCAGTTTACAAGCCTTAGAAGGCACCGGGGAGCTGTTTTTT
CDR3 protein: CASSLQALEGTGELFF

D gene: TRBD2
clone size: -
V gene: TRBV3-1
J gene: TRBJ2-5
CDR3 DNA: TGTGCCAGCAGCCGGCTAGCGGGAGAGACCCAGTACTTC
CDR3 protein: CASSRLAGETQYF

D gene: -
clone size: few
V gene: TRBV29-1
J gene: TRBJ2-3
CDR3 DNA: TGCAGCGTTGAACCTAACTACAAGACTAGCACAGATACGCAGTATTTT
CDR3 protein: CSVEPNYKTSTDTQYF

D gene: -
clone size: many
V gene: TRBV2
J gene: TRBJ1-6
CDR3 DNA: TGTGCCAGCAGTGGACAAAATAATTCACCCCTCCACTTT
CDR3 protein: CASSGQNNSPLHF

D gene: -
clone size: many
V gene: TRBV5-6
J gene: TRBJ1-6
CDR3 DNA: TGTGCCAGCAGCTTGGGGGTATTGCCGGGTAATTCACCCCTCCACTTT
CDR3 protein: CASSLGVLPGNSPLHF

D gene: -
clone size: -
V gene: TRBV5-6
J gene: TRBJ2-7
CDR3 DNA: TGTGCCAGCAGCTTGGAAGGTCACCCGGGGTTCGAGCAGTACTTC
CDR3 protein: CASSLEGHPGFEQYF

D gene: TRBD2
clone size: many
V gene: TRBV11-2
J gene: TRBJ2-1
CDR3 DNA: TGTGCCAGCAGCTTAGCCCGCCTAGCGGGGGGCTACAATGAGCAGTTCTTC
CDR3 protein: CASSLARLAGGYNEQFF

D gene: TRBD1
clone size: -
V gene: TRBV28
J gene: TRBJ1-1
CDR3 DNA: TGTGCCAGCAGTTTGGACAGGGGGGCCGGGAACACTGAAGCTTTCTTT
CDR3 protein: CASSLDRGAGNTEAFF

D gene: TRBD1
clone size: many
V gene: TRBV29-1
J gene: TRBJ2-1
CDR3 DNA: TGCAGCGTTGAAAGGGGGCATGAGCAGTTCTTC
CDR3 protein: CSVERGHEQFF

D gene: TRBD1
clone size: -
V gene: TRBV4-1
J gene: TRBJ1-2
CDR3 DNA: TGCGCCAGCAGCCTACCCACAGGGGGGTATGGAGGCTACACCTTC
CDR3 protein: CASSLPTGGYGGYTF

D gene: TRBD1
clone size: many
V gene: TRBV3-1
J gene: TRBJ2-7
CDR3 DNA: TGTGCCAGCAGCCGCGCCGGGACAGGGCTTTCCTACGAGCAGTACTTC
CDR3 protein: CASSRAGTGLSYEQYF

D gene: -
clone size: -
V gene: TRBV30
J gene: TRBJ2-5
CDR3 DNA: TGTGCCTGCCGTCCCGCAGAGACCCAGTACTTC
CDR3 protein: CACRPAETQYF

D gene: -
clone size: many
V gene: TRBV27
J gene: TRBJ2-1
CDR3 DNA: TGTGCCAGCAGTTTAAAGTGGGCGTTTGGGTACAATGAGCAGTTCTTC
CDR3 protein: CASSLKWAFGYNEQFF

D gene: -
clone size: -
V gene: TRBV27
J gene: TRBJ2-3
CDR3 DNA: TGTGCCAGCAGTTTTGAAGCTTTCCTCCCCGTGGCTTACAGCACAGATACGCAGTATTTT
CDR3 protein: CASSFEAFLPVAYSTDTQYF

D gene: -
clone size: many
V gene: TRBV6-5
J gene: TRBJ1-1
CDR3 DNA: TGTGCCAGCAGTTACCCTAGTTACATGAACACTGAAGCTTTCTTT
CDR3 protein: CASSYPSYMNTEAFF

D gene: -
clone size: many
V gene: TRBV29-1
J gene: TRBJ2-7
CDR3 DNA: TGCAGCGTTGTGGGGGCTAGCGGAAGCTACGAGCAGTACTTC
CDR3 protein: CSVVGASGSYEQYF

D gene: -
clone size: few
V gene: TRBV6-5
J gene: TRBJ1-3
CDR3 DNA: TGTGCCAGCAGTTACTCGAGCAGGGGCTCTGGAAACACCATATATTTT
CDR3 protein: CASSYSSRGSGNTIYF

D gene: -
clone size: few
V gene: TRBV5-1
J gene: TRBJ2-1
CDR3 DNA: TGCGCCAGCAGCTTGGCCCCGAGAGACTACAATGAGCAGTTCTTC
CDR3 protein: CASSLAPRDYNEQFF